This T cell receptor beta chain stems from a study of T-cell memory formation after mild COVID-19. TCRdb independently ran MiXCR on the 5' RACE reads; one entry per CDR3 protein. The sample yields 250,000 to 400,000 distinct CDR3 sequences, around 15% seen once. Germline-derived CDR1 and CDR2 are SGHTA and FQGNSA. Deletions cut 5 bases from V and 4 bases from J, with 9 bases between. There are 13 residues in the CDR3. The sample consisted of PBMCs or a T cell subset sorted from them (not recorded which). This chain links TRBV7-2 with TRBJ1-5; no firm D call. This TCR was sampled from a man aged 18-30 years who had mild COVID-19 (a few samples of this study predate the infection). Cell type and time point are not known. CDR3 sequence reads: CASSARFNQPQHF. The CDR3 DNA is TGTGCCAGCAGCGCCAGATTTAATCAGCCCCAGCATTTT.